Listed below are T cell receptor beta chains from one sample, sequenced in a study of T cell changes during pregnancy in multiple sclerosis. TCRdb's copy holds only in-frame clones and misses some; the assay was immunoSEQ multiplex PCR. The sample consists of 60,000 or so clones, about nine tenths of them appearing once. The material sequenced was peripheral blood, taken in the second trimester of pregnancy. These receptors all stem from a female donor in good health, enrolled as a control in a pregnancy study. Both conserved end residues are part of each CDR3. D genes are given only for firm matches. Clone size appears in some rows only: once, few, many, or a class for an expanded clone.

CDR3 length: 14; D gene: TRBD1; V gene: TRBV19; J gene: TRBJ1-2; clone size: -; CDR3 protein: CASFTGTGAHGYTF; CDR3 DNA: TGTGCCAGTTTCACCGGGACAGGGGCTCATGGCTACACCTTC
CDR3 length: 12; D gene: -; V gene: TRBV7-9; J gene: TRBJ1-2; clone size: -; CDR3 protein: CASSLGDYGYTF; CDR3 DNA: TGTGCCAGCAGCTTAGGAGACTATGGCTACACCTTC
CDR3 length: 13; D gene: TRBD1; V gene: TRBV6-5; J gene: TRBJ2-2; clone size: -; CDR3 protein: CASTVTGVGELFF; CDR3 DNA: TGTGCCAGCACAGTTACAGGGGTCGGGGAGCTGTTTTTT
CDR3 length: 13; D gene: -; V gene: TRBV30; J gene: TRBJ2-1; clone size: once; CDR3 protein: CAWSALGANEQFF; CDR3 DNA: TGTGCCTGGAGTGCCCTGGGGGCGAATGAGCAGTTCTTC
CDR3 length: 16; D gene: TRBD2; V gene: TRBV28; J gene: TRBJ2-7; clone size: -; CDR3 protein: CASSLMGTSGKHEQYF; CDR3 DNA: TGTGCCAGCAGTTTAATGGGGACTAGCGGGAAACACGAGCAGTACTTC
CDR3 length: 15; D gene: TRBD2; V gene: TRBV19; J gene: TRBJ2-7; clone size: -; CDR3 protein: CASSPPGLAGEEQYF; CDR3 DNA: TGTGCCAGTAGTCCTCCGGGACTAGCGGGAGAGGAGCAGTACTTC
CDR3 length: 14; D gene: TRBD1; V gene: TRBV5-1; J gene: TRBJ2-7; clone size: -; CDR3 protein: CASSLRDRGDEQYF; CDR3 DNA: TGCGCCAGCAGCTTAAGGGACAGGGGTGACGAGCAGTACTTC
CDR3 length: 16; D gene: TRBD2; V gene: TRBV15; J gene: TRBJ2-5; clone size: -; CDR3 protein: CATSRASSGGVQTQYF; CDR3 DNA: TGTGCCACCAGCAGGGCCTCTAGCGGGGGGGTGCAGACCCAGTACTTC
CDR3 length: 20; D gene: TRBD2; V gene: TRBV7-6; J gene: TRBJ2-3; clone size: -; CDR3 protein: CASSRTARGGTSGRADTQYF; CDR3 DNA: TGTGCCAGCAGCCGGACGGCGAGAGGGGGCACTAGCGGGAGGGCAGATACGCAGTATTTT
CDR3 length: 14; D gene: TRBD2; V gene: TRBV25-1; J gene: TRBJ2-2; clone size: -; CDR3 protein: CASSGLAATGELFF; CDR3 DNA: TGTGCCAGCAGCGGACTAGCGGCCACCGGGGAGCTGTTTTTT
CDR3 length: 15; D gene: TRBD2; V gene: TRBV28; J gene: TRBJ2-7; clone size: -; CDR3 protein: CASSGTGLAFYEQYF; CDR3 DNA: TGTGCCAGCAGTGGTACAGGACTAGCCTTCTACGAGCAGTACTTC
CDR3 length: 14; D gene: -; V gene: TRBV6-1; J gene: TRBJ2-7; clone size: -; CDR3 protein: CASSEEDRFYEQYF; CDR3 DNA: TGTGCCAGCAGTGAAGAAGACAGATTCTACGAGCAGTACTTC
CDR3 length: 14; D gene: -; V gene: TRBV14; J gene: TRBJ2-2; clone size: -; CDR3 protein: CASSQGAKPGELFF; CDR3 DNA: TGTGCCAGCAGCCAAGGGGCGAAACCCGGGGAGCTGTTTTTT
CDR3 length: 16; D gene: -; V gene: TRBV28; J gene: TRBJ1-4; clone size: -; CDR3 protein: CASSFHRDTMNEKLFF; CDR3 DNA: TGTGCCAGCAGTTTCCATCGGGACACAATGAATGAAAAACTGTTTTTT
CDR3 length: 16; D gene: -; V gene: TRBV30; J gene: TRBJ2-2; clone size: -; CDR3 protein: CAWSPLWGRSSGELFF; CDR3 DNA: TGTGCCTGGAGCCCCCTTTGGGGCAGGTCATCCGGGGAGCTGTTTTTT
CDR3 length: 15; D gene: TRBD1; V gene: TRBV5-1; J gene: TRBJ2-7; clone size: few; CDR3 protein: CASSFDYDRGKEQYF; CDR3 DNA: TGCGCCAGCAGCTTTGATTATGACAGGGGAAAAGAGCAGTACTTC
CDR3 length: 16; D gene: -; V gene: TRBV6-5; J gene: TRBJ2-7; clone size: -; CDR3 protein: CASSYSRRGQFYEQYF; CDR3 DNA: TGTGCCAGCAGTTACTCCCGGCGGGGACAGTTTTACGAGCAGTACTTC
CDR3 length: 15; D gene: TRBD1; V gene: TRBV18; J gene: TRBJ2-1; clone size: -; CDR3 protein: CASSPTGKTDNEQFF; CDR3 DNA: TGTGCCAGCTCACCGACAGGGAAGACCGACAATGAGCAGTTCTTC
CDR3 length: 15; D gene: -; V gene: TRBV2; J gene: TRBJ2-4; clone size: -; CDR3 protein: CASTSGKDGKNIQYF; CDR3 DNA: TGTGCCAGCACCTCGGGTAAAGATGGCAAAAACATTCAGTACTTC
CDR3 length: 13; D gene: TRBD2; V gene: TRBV5-6; J gene: TRBJ2-1; clone size: once; CDR3 protein: CASSLWGGSEQFF; CDR3 DNA: TGTGCCAGCAGCCTATGGGGGGGGAGTGAGCAGTTCTTC
CDR3 length: 11; D gene: -; V gene: TRBV27; J gene: TRBJ2-1; clone size: -; CDR3 protein: CASTKSGEQFF; CDR3 DNA: TGTGCCAGCACCAAGTCGGGGGAGCAGTTCTTC
CDR3 length: 14; D gene: -; V gene: TRBV5-4; J gene: TRBJ2-5; clone size: -; CDR3 protein: CASSLRGGQETQYF; CDR3 DNA: TGTGCCAGCAGCTTGAGGGGGGGACAAGAGACCCAGTACTTC
CDR3 length: 15; D gene: -; V gene: TRBV7-9; J gene: TRBJ1-2; clone size: -; CDR3 protein: CASSSRAGNNYGYTF; CDR3 DNA: TGTGCCAGCAGCAGTAGGGCAGGGAATAACTATGGCTACACCTTC
CDR3 length: 15; D gene: TRBD2; V gene: TRBV6-4; J gene: TRBJ2-1; clone size: -; CDR3 protein: CASSLTSGANNEQFF; CDR3 DNA: TGTGCCAGCAGCCTGACTAGCGGGGCAAACAATGAGCAGTTCTTC
CDR3 length: 17; D gene: TRBD2; V gene: TRBV7-8; J gene: TRBJ2-3; clone size: -; CDR3 protein: CASSPRLAGGPTDTQYF; CDR3 DNA: TGTGCCAGCAGCCCCCGATTAGCGGGAGGACCCACAGATACGCAGTATTTT
CDR3 length: 14; D gene: -; V gene: TRBV2; J gene: TRBJ1-2; clone size: -; CDR3 protein: CASIDRSGRGGYTF; CDR3 DNA: TGTGCCAGCATCGATCGGAGCGGCAGAGGTGGCTACACCTTC
CDR3 length: 15; D gene: -; V gene: TRBV6-1; J gene: TRBJ2-7; clone size: -; CDR3 protein: CASSEEGGTVYEQYF; CDR3 DNA: TGTGCCAGCAGTGAAGAGGGGGGGACTGTGTACGAGCAGTACTTC
CDR3 length: 13; D gene: TRBD1; V gene: TRBV5-6; J gene: TRBJ2-3; clone size: once; CDR3 protein: CASARDRANTQYF; CDR3 DNA: TGTGCCAGCGCGCGGGACAGGGCAAATACGCAGTATTTT
CDR3 length: 12; D gene: -; V gene: TRBV6-6; J gene: TRBJ1-2; clone size: -; CDR3 protein: CASSGTYIEYTF; CDR3 DNA: TGTGCCAGCAGTGGGACTTACATAGAATACACCTTC
CDR3 length: 13; D gene: TRBD1; V gene: TRBV6-5; J gene: TRBJ1-2; clone size: -; CDR3 protein: CASSYVKGAGYTF; CDR3 DNA: TGTGCCAGCAGTTACGTGAAGGGGGCCGGCTACACCTTC
CDR3 length: 13; D gene: -; V gene: TRBV2; J gene: TRBJ2-7; clone size: -; CDR3 protein: CASNLDRNYEQYF; CDR3 DNA: TGTGCCAGCAACTTGGACAGAAACTACGAGCAGTACTTC
CDR3 length: 13; D gene: TRBD1; V gene: TRBV6-1; J gene: TRBJ1-2; clone size: -; CDR3 protein: CASSQGQGWGYTF; CDR3 DNA: TGTGCCAGCAGTCAAGGACAGGGGTGGGGCTACACCTTC
CDR3 length: 13; D gene: -; V gene: TRBV6-5; J gene: TRBJ1-5; clone size: -; CDR3 protein: CASSYGAHQPQHF; CDR3 DNA: TGTGCCAGCAGTTACGGGGCCCATCAGCCCCAGCATTTT
CDR3 length: 20; D gene: TRBD1; V gene: TRBV27; J gene: TRBJ2-2; clone size: -; CDR3 protein: CASSLLTGGHRLGPAGELFF; CDR3 DNA: TGTGCCAGCAGTTTATTAACAGGGGGCCATCGGCTCGGGCCGGCCGGGGAGCTGTTTTTT
CDR3 length: 16; D gene: -; V gene: TRBV7-9; J gene: TRBJ1-1; clone size: -; CDR3 protein: CASSLGIGGLNTEAFF; CDR3 DNA: TGTGCCAGCAGCTTAGGGATCGGGGGGTTGAACACTGAAGCTTTCTTT
CDR3 length: 13; D gene: TRBD1; V gene: TRBV6-5; J gene: TRBJ2-5; clone size: -; CDR3 protein: CASMGTGVKTQYF; CDR3 DNA: TGTGCCAGCATGGGGACAGGGGTTAAGACCCAGTACTTC
CDR3 length: 17; D gene: TRBD2; V gene: TRBV4-2; J gene: TRBJ2-7; clone size: -; CDR3 protein: CASSQDPRTSGTYEQYF; CDR3 DNA: TGTGCCAGCAGCCAAGATCCCAGGACTAGCGGGACCTACGAGCAGTACTTC
CDR3 length: 13; D gene: -; V gene: TRBV6-5; J gene: TRBJ2-1; clone size: -; CDR3 protein: CASSVLVSGEQFF; CDR3 DNA: TGTGCCAGCAGCGTCTTAGTGAGCGGTGAGCAGTTCTTC
CDR3 length: 15; D gene: TRBD1; V gene: TRBV7-7; J gene: TRBJ2-1; clone size: -; CDR3 protein: CASSSSGTAYNEQFF; CDR3 DNA: TGTGCTAGCAGCTCTTCCGGGACAGCCTACAATGAGCAGTTCTTC
CDR3 length: 13; D gene: -; V gene: TRBV6-1; J gene: TRBJ2-7; clone size: -; CDR3 protein: CASQDSLLYEQYF; CDR3 DNA: TGTGCCAGCCAGGACAGCCTTCTCTACGAGCAGTACTTC
CDR3 length: 15; D gene: TRBD2; V gene: TRBV4-1; J gene: TRBJ2-2; clone size: -; CDR3 protein: CASSASPGGTGELFF; CDR3 DNA: TGCGCCAGCAGCGCCTCCCCCGGGGGGACCGGGGAGCTGTTTTTT
CDR3 length: 15; D gene: -; V gene: TRBV28; J gene: TRBJ1-5; clone size: -; CDR3 protein: CASSPLGGGTQPQHF; CDR3 DNA: TGTGCCAGCAGTCCCCTAGGTGGAGGGACTCAGCCCCAGCATTTT